This T cell receptor (beta chain) stems from a study of Ad26.COV2.S vaccination and SARS-CoV-2 variants. The study, taken as a whole, reports: There was a possibility that the TCR breadth and depth analyses underestimated total T cell responses.

The protocol was immunoSEQ multiplex PCR, while the TCRdb copy is restricted to in-frame clones and leaves out a portion. The sample comprises 300,000 to 500,000 clones, about 85% of which are singletons, and 3.5% rests with the top ten. Treatment specified: about 20 received Ad26.COV2.S at low or high dose, single or two shots; about 5 received placebo; per-sample allocation not given. The study sampled participants on day 63 after the first vaccine or placebo injection. As regards this clone: Its matching antigen is unknown.

There are 13 residues in the CDR3. CDR1 is LGHDT, CDR2 YNNKEL, per germline (reference sequence). Trimming removed 6 bases at V and 2 bases at J, with 10 bases between. The sequence was collected from a person aged 18 to 59 who received the Ad26.COV2.S COVID-19 vaccine or a placebo. Sequenced here: peripheral blood, sampled in a trial of Ad26.COV2.S vaccine versus placebo. This rearrangement joins TRBV3-1 (or the pseudogene TRBV3-2) to TRBJ2-5, with D unresolved. The CDR3 sequence: CASSISRQETQYF. In DNA form, the CDR3 reads TGTGCCAGCAGTATTAGCCGACAAGAGACCCAGTACTTC.